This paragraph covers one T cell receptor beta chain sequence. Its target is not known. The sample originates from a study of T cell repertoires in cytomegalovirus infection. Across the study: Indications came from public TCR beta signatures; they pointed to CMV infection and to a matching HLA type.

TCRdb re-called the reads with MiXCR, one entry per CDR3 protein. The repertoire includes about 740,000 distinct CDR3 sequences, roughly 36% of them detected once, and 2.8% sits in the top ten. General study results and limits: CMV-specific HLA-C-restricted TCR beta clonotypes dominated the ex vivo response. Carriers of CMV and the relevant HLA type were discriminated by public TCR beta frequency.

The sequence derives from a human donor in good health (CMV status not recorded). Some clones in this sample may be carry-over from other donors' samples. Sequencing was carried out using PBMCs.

DNA of the CDR3: TGTGCCATGGACAGGGAGAACACCGGGGAGCTGTTTTTT. Residues: CAMDRENTGELFF. J is TRBJ2-2 and V is TRBV2, with 8 bases identical to TRBD1. The CDR3 totals 13 residues. Germline V gene data show CDR1 as SNHLY and CDR2 as FYNNEI. V lost 10 bases and J lost 1; bases outside the gene matches: 2.